This passage covers 6 T cell receptor beta chains from one sample sequenced in a study of cytomegalovirus exposure and HLA in healthy donors. PCR involved 60 Vbeta and 13 Jbeta primers. Clones were sequenced by immunoSEQ multiplex PCR, and TCRdb holds only the in-frame ones, with some missing. The sample has some 120,000 clones; around 67% are singletons. The sequenced material came from PBMCs. These receptors came from a man aged 60-69 years in good health and CMV-seropositive.

This chain connects TRBV5-5 to TRBJ2-7; D is ambiguous. V lost 0 bases and J 3 bases, leaving 10 bases between the germline ends. The CDR3 has 14 residues. Per the germline V gene, CDR1 is SGHKS and CDR2 is YYEKEE (reference sequence). The CDR3 sequence: CASSLDRSYYEQYF. Here the CDR3 DNA reads TGTGCCAGCAGCTTGGATCGGAGCTACTACGAGCAGTACTTC.

This sequence joins TRBV6-1 and TRBJ1-2; the match to TRBD1 covers 9 bases. The germline V gene encodes CDR1 MNHNS and CDR2 SASEGT. The J segment lost 8 bases and the V segment lost 0 bases, leaving 10 bases of the junction unmatched. CDR3 length: 16 residues. Written as DNA, the CDR3 is TGTGCCAGCAGTGAAGCTACCGGGACAGGGATTTGGGGCTACACCTTC. It is translated as CASSEATGTGIWGYTF.

CDR3 protein: CASSAIAGVTGELFF. CDR3 bases: TGTGCCAGCAGCGCCATAGCGGGGGTCACCGGGGAGCTGTTTTTT. The chain combines TRBV9 with TRBJ2-2, with 9 bases identical to TRBD2. Unmatched junction bases numbered 4, after V lost 3 bases and J lost 4 bases. Germline-derived CDR1 and CDR2 are SGDLS and YYNGEE. The CDR3 has 15 residues.

J is TRBJ1-6 and V is TRBV6-5; D is uncertain. Per germline, CDR1 MNHEY and CDR2 SVGAGI. The germline V and J ends were trimmed by 4 bases and 4 bases, with 8 bases remaining between them. The CDR3 is 14 residues long. The DNA for the CDR3 is TGTGCCAGCAGTTCTGGGCAGTATAATTCACCCCTCCACTTT. Protein sequence: CASSSGQYNSPLHF.

This chain joins TRBV29-1 and TRBJ1-2; unclear D gene. This CDR3 has 12 residues. Germline CDR1 reads SQVTM; CDR2 reads ANQGSEA. The ends were cut back, 4 bases at V and 3 bases at J, with 9 bases in the middle. Written as DNA, the CDR3 is TGCAGCGTTGTGCAGTTGGACTATGGCTACACCTTC. It encodes CSVVQLDYGYTF.

As concerns this clone: The CDR3 carries no conserved terminal phenylalanine or tryptophan, so it likely arises from a read error. It is unclear where the CDR3 begins or ends on the DNA, so no DNA is shown, and the CDR3 is as TCRdb lists it. The chain employs TRBV5-8 and TRBJ2-3; the table's D call, TRBD2, has no DNA check behind it. Germline CDR1 is SGHTS and CDR2 is YDEGEE. The CDR3 sequence runs 9 residues, both termini included. CDR3 in amino acids: CASSLVPGM.